These 16 T cell receptor beta chains were sequenced from one sample in a study of blood T cells in healthy people across ages. The authors ran a second PCR of roughly 6 to 11 cycles using a sample-barcoded 5' primer and a J-beta primer mix. TCRdb reanalysed the 5' RACE reads using MiXCR and keeps one entry per CDR3 protein. The table has around 990,000 distinct CDR3 sequences, 35% to 40% seen once. Material for sequencing was blood. The receptors were gathered from a man between 18 and 29 years old in good health.

On this clonotype itself: Possible read error: a much larger clone is one base away. This chain joins TRBV20-1 and TRBJ2-1, with TRBD2 matching over 8 bases. The CDR3 covers 12 residues. The V and J ends lost 6 bases and 7 bases, in that order; junction bases with no gene match: 5. The germline gives CDR1 DFQATT, CDR2 SNEGSKA (reference sequence). Here the CDR3 reads CSAVLAGNEQFF. The DNA of the CDR3 is TGCAGTGCAGTATTAGCGGGGAATGAGCAGTTCTTC.

The V call is TRBV27, the J call TRBJ1-2; 10 nucleotides match TRBD1. Per the germline V gene, CDR1 is MNHEY and CDR2 is SMNVEV (reference sequence). Germline trimming cut 5 bases from V and 6 bases from J; bases unmatched to any gene: 12. CDR3 size: 16 residues. Here the CDR3 DNA reads TGTGCCAGCAGTCCCCGTTCGTCCGGACAGGGGGATGGCTACACCTTC. Its translation is CASSPRSSGQGDGYTF.

The DNA of the CDR3 is TGTGCCACCAGCAGAGATTCCCACACTGAAGCTTTCTTT. Translating it yields CATSRDSHTEAFF. This chain uses TRBV15 with TRBJ1-1; unclear D gene. CDR1 and CDR2 (germline): LNHNV, YYDKDF (reference sequence). CDR3 size: 13 residues. Trimming shortened V by 0 bases and J by 3 bases, and 5 bases separated the two germline ends.

This clonotype has more than one count but fewer than ten. The chain employs TRBV29-1 and TRBJ1-2; D might be TRBD1 (5 bases). Trimming removed 2 bases from V and 6 bases from J, with 13 bases in between. Per the germline V gene, CDR1 is SQVTM and CDR2 is ANQGSEA. The CDR3 consists of 13 residues. The CDR3 sequence: CSVERSRAHGYTF. The CDR3 DNA follows: TGCAGCGTTGAAAGGAGCAGGGCGCATGGCTACACCTTC.

The chain links TRBV2 to TRBJ2-3; possibly TRBD1 for D (6 bases). The CDR3 has 15 amino acids. The germline CDR1 and CDR2 sequences are SNHLY and FYNNEI. V was pared by 10 bases and J by 4 bases, with 21 bases between. The CDR3 protein is CATPGVKQGPDTQYF. Here the CDR3 DNA reads TGTGCCACCCCCGGGGTAAAACAGGGACCAGATACGCAGTATTTT.

This rearrangement joins TRBV29-1 to TRBJ2-3; 9 bases are shared with TRBD2. The V gene's germline CDR1 is SQVTM and CDR2 ANQGSEA. This CDR3 spans 15 amino acids. J was trimmed by 2 bases and V by 4 bases; bases with no gene match: 7. For the CDR3, the DNA is TGCAGCGTTGTAGAAGCGGGGGGCCCCACAGATACGCAGTATTTT. Amino acids: CSVVEAGGPTDTQYF.

Details on this clonotype: A much more abundant neighbour one base away suggests this may be a read error. CDR3 sequence: CGVEDPGSGTDTQYF. The CDR3 DNA reads as TGCGGCGTTGAAGACCCCGGGAGCGGCACAGATACGCAGTATTTT. The V call is TRBV29-1, the J call TRBJ2-3; perhaps TRBD2 as D (6 bases). Per the germline V gene, CDR1 is SQVTM and CDR2 is ANQGSEA. This CDR3 is 15 amino acids long.

This clonotype was recorded a few times. The chain has TRBV3-1 and TRBJ2-1; maybe TRBD1 (5 bases). V lost 0 bases and J 8 bases, leaving 8 bases between the germline ends. This CDR3 has 13 amino acids. Germline assignment: CDR1 LGHDT and CDR2 YNNKEL (reference sequence). The CDR3 bases are TGTGCCAGCAGCCAAGACAGGGTTGATGAGCAGTTCTTC. This encodes CASSQDRVDEQFF.

V is TRBV20-1 and J is TRBJ2-7; 8 bases match TRBD1. The length of the CDR3 is 14 residues. V shed 2 bases and J 3 bases; nucleotides not matched to a gene: 6. From germline, CDR1 is DFQATT and CDR2 SNEGSKA (reference sequence). The CDR3 region is CSARTGTGFYEQYF. The CDR3 region has the DNA TGCAGTGCTAGAACCGGGACAGGATTCTACGAGCAGTACTTC.

Here the CDR3 DNA reads TGTGCCAGCAGCTTAGCACGGACTAATTCACCCCTCCACTTT. Protein sequence: CASSLARTNSPLHF. This sequence joins TRBV11-2 and TRBJ1-6, with D unclear. This CDR3 is built from 14 residues. V was shortened by 1 base and J by 6 bases, with 7 bases between the two germline ends. Germline CDR1 and CDR2: SGHAT and FQNNGV.

This chain joins TRBV29-1 and TRBJ1-5; D unresolved. Trimming left V 6 bases short and J 1 base short, with 7 bases between. This CDR3 has 12 amino acids. CDR1 and CDR2 from the germline V gene are SQVTM and ANQGSEA. CDR3 nucleotides: TGCAGCGTCGGACTGAGCAATCAGCCCCAGCATTTT. As protein: CSVGLSNQPQHF.

The CDR3 DNA reads as TGTGCCAGCAGTGAAGGGGGTGAGCAGACCCAGTACTTC. It yields the protein CASSEGGEQTQYF. The chain is built from TRBV6-1 and TRBJ2-5; no clear D gene. The germline gives CDR1 MNHNS, CDR2 SASEGT. The CDR3 consists of 13 residues. V lost 1 base, J lost 6 bases, and 9 bases lay in between.

In this sample, this clonotype turned up a few times. The chain couples TRBV2 to TRBJ1-1, with 7 bases fitting TRBD1. The V segment lost 6 bases and the J segment 8 bases; nucleotides outside the gene matches: 0. The CDR3 sequence is 10 residues long. The germline gives CDR1 SNHLY, CDR2 FYNNEI. In DNA, the CDR3 is TGTGCCAGCAGACAGGGGGAAGCTTTCTTT. Its protein product is CASRQGEAFF. Full variable domain (outside the CDR3, taken from reference TRBV2 and TRBJ1-1): EPEVTQTPSHQVTQMGQEVILRCVPISNHLYFYWYRQILGQKVEFLVSFYNNEISEKSEIFDDQFSVERPDGSNFTLKIRSTKLEDSAMYFCASRQGEAFFGQGTRLTVV.

The chain links TRBV29-1 to TRBJ1-1, with 7 bases identical to TRBD1. The CDR3 is made up of 16 amino acids. Germline assignment: CDR1 SQVTM and CDR2 ANQGSEA. After removal of 6 bases from V and 7 bases from J, the junction contained 20 bases not matched to a gene. The DNA of the CDR3 is TGCAGCGTCCTAAACCCTCGTTCGTCAGGGGGAATTGAAGCTTTCTTT. It encodes CSVLNPRSSGGIEAFF. Complete variable domain (other parts from reference TRBV29-1 and TRBJ1-1): SAVISQKPSRDICQRGTSLTIQCQVDSQVTMMFWYRQQPGQSLTLIATANQGSEATYESGFVIDKFPISRPNLTFSTLTVSNMSPEDSSIYLCSVLNPRSSGGIEAFFGQGTRLTVV.

This clonotype was detected a few times. The chain links TRBV20-1 to TRBJ1-2; TRBD1 might be the D (5 bases). The V gene lost 1 base and the J gene lost 12 bases, with 12 bases spanning the gap. In germline, CDR1 is DFQATT, CDR2 SNEGSKA (reference sequence). The CDR3 is 11 amino acids. This chain's CDR3 is CSARAPVGDTF. CDR3 coding DNA: TGCAGTGCTAGAGCCCCAGTAGGGGACACCTTC.

The J gene is TRBJ2-7, the V gene TRBV12-3 or TRBV12-4; D is unclear. Between the trimmed V and J ends, which lost 3 bases and 7 bases, there was a span of 10 bases. The CDR3 is made up of 12 amino acids. This chain's CDR3 is CASSLRDNEQYF. The CDR3 nucleotides are TGTGCCAGCAGTTTGCGTGACAATGAGCAGTACTTC.